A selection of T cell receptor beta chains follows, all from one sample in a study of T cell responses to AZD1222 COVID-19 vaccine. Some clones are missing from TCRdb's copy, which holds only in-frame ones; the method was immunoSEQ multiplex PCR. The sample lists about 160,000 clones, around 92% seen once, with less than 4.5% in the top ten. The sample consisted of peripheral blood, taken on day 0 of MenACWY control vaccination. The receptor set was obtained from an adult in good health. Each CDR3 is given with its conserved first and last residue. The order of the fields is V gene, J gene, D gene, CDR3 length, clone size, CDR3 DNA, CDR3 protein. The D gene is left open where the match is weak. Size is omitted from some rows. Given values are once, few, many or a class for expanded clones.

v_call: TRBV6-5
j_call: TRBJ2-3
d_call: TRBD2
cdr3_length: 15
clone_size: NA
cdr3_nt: TGTGCCAGCAGTTCCCTAGCGGGATACACAGATACGCAGTATTTT
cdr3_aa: CASSSLAGYTDTQYF

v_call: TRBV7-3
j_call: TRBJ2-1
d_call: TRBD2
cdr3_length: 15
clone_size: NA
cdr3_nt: TGTGCCAGCAGCGCTGCGGGACTAGCGGGATATGAGCAGTTCTTC
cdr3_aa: CASSAAGLAGYEQFF

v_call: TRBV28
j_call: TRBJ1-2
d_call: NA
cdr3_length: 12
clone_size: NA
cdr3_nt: TGTGCCAGCAGCGGACCCTACTATGGCTACACCTTC
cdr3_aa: CASSGPYYGYTF

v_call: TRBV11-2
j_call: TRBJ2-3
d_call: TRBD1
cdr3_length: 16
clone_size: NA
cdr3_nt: TGTGCCAGCAGCTTAGTGGGGGGACAGGGGGCAGATACGCAGTATTTT
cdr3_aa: CASSLVGGQGADTQYF

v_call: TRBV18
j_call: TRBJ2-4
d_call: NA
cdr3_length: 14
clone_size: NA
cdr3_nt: TGTGCCAGCTCGCCAAACAGGGAGAAAAACATTCAGTACTTC
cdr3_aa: CASSPNREKNIQYF

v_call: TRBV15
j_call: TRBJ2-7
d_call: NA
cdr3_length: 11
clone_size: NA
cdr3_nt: TGTGCCACCAGCAGACAGGGGGAGCAGTACTTC
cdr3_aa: CATSRQGEQYF

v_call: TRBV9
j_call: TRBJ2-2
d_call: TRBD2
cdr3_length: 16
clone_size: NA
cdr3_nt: TGTGCCAGCAGCGTAGCAGCGGGGGGCGGCACCGGGGAGCTGTTTTTT
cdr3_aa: CASSVAAGGGTGELFF

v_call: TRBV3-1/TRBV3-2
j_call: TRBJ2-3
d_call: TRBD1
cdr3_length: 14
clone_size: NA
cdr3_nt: TGTGCCAGCAGCCGAGGACAGGGGGCGATAGCGCAGTATTTT
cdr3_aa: CASSRGQGAIAQYF

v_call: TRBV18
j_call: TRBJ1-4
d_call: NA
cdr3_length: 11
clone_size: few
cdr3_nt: TGTGCCAGCTCAGCTAATGAAAAACTGTTTTTT
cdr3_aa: CASSANEKLFF

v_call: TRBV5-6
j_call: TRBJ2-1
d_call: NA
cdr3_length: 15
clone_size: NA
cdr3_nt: TGTGCCAGCAGCTTGCCAAGGTTCTCCTACAATGAGCAGTTCTTC
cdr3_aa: CASSLPRFSYNEQFF

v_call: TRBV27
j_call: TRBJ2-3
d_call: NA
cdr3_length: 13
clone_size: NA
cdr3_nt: TGTGCCAGCAGTTTGGCGGGGATAGATACGCAGTATTTT
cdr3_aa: CASSLAGIDTQYF

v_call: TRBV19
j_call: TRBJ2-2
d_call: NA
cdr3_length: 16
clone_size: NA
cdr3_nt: TGTGCCAGTAGTCTCACGACAGCCCTGAACACCGGGGAGCTGTTTTTT
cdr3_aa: CASSLTTALNTGELFF

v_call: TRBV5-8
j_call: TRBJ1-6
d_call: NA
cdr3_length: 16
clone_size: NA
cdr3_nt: TGTGCCAGCAGCTTACCCCGGGGTGAGGGGAATTCACCCCTCCACTTT
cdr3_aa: CASSLPRGEGNSPLHF

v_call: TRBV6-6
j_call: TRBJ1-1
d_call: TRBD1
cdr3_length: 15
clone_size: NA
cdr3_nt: TGTGCCAGCAGTTATAACAGGGACAGGGGCACTGAAGCTTTCTTT
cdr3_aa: CASSYNRDRGTEAFF

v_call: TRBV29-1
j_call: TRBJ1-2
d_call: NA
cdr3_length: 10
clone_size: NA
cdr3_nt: TGCAGCGTCAGAACGGGGGGCTACACCTTC
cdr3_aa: CSVRTGGYTF

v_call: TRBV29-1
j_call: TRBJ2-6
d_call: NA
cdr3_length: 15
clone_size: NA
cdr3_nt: TGCAGCGTTAAAACAGGGTCGCGGGGGGCCAACGTCCTGACTTTC
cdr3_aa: CSVKTGSRGANVLTF

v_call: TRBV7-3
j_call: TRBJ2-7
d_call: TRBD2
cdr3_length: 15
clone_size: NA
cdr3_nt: TGTGCCAGCAGCTTATCGCCGGGAGGCGGCTACGAGCAGTACTTC
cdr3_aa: CASSLSPGGGYEQYF

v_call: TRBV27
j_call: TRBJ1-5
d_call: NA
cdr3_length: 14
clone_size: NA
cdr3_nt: TGTGCCAGCAGTTTATCGCCAGGGGCTCAGCCCCAGCATTTT
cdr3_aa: CASSLSPGAQPQHF

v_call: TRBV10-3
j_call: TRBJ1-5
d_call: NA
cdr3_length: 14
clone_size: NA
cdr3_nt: TGTGCCATCTCTATGGGGGGCGTAAACCAGCCCCAGCATTTT
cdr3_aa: CAISMGGVNQPQHF